The text below deals with one T cell receptor beta chain. This sample was included in a study of blood T cell repertoires in COVID-19. Study details: COVID-19 samples from acute and convalescent phases originated in the United States, Italy and Spain.

In the source study's methods: Reference gene primer amplification in the assay estimated nucleated cell counts. Libraries were prepared by immunoSEQ multiplex PCR; TCRdb keeps only in-frame clonotypes and omits some of them. The V and J calls and clone size are taken from that table; D and trimming were inferred from the DNA. The sample shows 70,000 to 80,000 clones, 60% to 80% of them seen only once. Sequencing used peripheral blood. The receptor's source is a human donor in a cohort sampled during active COVID-19.

The CDR3 here is CASSYPGTGFEQYV. In DNA, the CDR3 is TGTGCCAGCAGCTATCCCGGGACAGGTTTCGAGCAGTACGTC. The rearrangement joins TRBV7-9 to TRBJ2-7, with TRBD1 matching over 8 bases. V shed 4 bases, J shed 6 bases, and the junction held 8 bases outside the gene matches. CDR3 length: 14 residues. The V gene's germline CDR1 is SEHNR and CDR2 FQNEAQ (reference sequence).